Following are 14 T cell receptor beta chains from one sample sequenced in a study of blood T cells in healthy people across ages. With a J-beta primer mix and a sample-barcoded 5' primer, a second PCR ran about 7 to 12 cycles. TCRdb redid the calling of the 5' RACE reads with MiXCR, one entry per CDR3 protein. The sample includes some 670,000 distinct CDR3 sequences, around 52% of them seen just once. Sample: blood. These receptors were taken from an elderly woman in good health.

This clonotype was counted a few times. The CDR3 nucleotides are TGTGCCAGCAGCTTAGAGCGGGGGTTCTCTGGGGCCAACGTCCTGACTTTC. Amino acid sequence: CASSLERGFSGANVLTF. J is TRBJ2-6 and V is TRBV7-8, with TRBD2 identical over 8 bases. The germline V gene has CDR1 SGHVS and CDR2 FQNEAQ. The CDR3 spans 17 residues. The trim removed 1 base at V and 0 bases at J, leaving 2 bases unmatched.

The gene calls are TRBV12-3 or TRBV12-4 and TRBJ2-5, with D possibly called TRBD1 or TRBD2 (5 bases each). CDR3 size: 15 residues. V was cut by 0 bases and J by 0 bases, with 8 bases left in between. The CDR3 DNA follows: TGTGCCAGCAGTTTAGCGCAGGGAGACCAAGAGACCCAGTACTTC. Protein sequence: CASSLAQGDQETQYF.

This chain connects TRBV10-3 to TRBJ2-5; 7 positions match TRBD1. This CDR3 has 15 residues. The V gene's germline CDR1 is ENHRY and CDR2 SYGVKD. J lost 2 bases, V lost 0 bases, and 3 bases had no gene match. The CDR3 DNA reads as TGTGCCATCAGTGAGTCCCGGGACAGACAAGAGACCCAGTACTTC. This sequence encodes CAISESRDRQETQYF.

As regards this clonotype: The junction departs from the called germline gene at one end, perhaps through a read error. This chain links TRBV28 with TRBJ1-5; 9 nucleotides align to TRBD1. Germline CDR1 reads MDHEN; CDR2 reads SYDVKM. This CDR3 has 15 residues. This chain's CDR3 is CASGLGTGINQPQHF. DNA for the CDR3: TGTGCCAGCGGTTTAGGGACAGGGATCAATCAGCCCCAGCATTTT.

The chain uses TRBV4-1 and TRBJ2-5; 10 nucleotides match TRBD1. The better agreement between TRBJ2-7 and the DNA end casts doubt on the J call. Germline V gene sequence: CDR1 MGHRA, CDR2 YSYEKL. This CDR3 has 15 amino acids. The CDR3: CASSQDWDRGREQYF. DNA of the CDR3: TGCGCCAGCAGCCAAGATTGGGACAGGGGTCGCGAGCAGTACTTC.

This chain joins TRBV6-6 and TRBJ2-3, with 7 bases aligning to TRBD1. J gave up 7 bases and V 4 bases, and 5 bases lay outside the gene matches. The CDR3 spans 13 residues. The germline V gene encodes CDR1 MNHNY and CDR2 SVGAGI (reference sequence). The CDR3 sequence is CASSSTGANTQYF. CDR3 bases: TGTGCCAGCAGTTCTACAGGGGCAAATACGCAGTATTTT.

This clonotype was seen at least ten times. The genes are TRBV15 and TRBJ2-1; D ambiguous. Germline loops: CDR1 LNHNV, CDR2 YYDKDF (reference sequence). Trimming removed 3 bases from V and 7 bases from J, with 7 bases in between. The CDR3 spans 12 residues. CDR3 bases: TGTGCCACCAGCAGTCCCCATAATGAGCAGTTCTTC. It translates to CATSSPHNEQFF. The full variable domain, rest sourced from reference TRBV15 and TRBJ2-1, is DAMVIQNPRYQVTQFGKPVTLSCSQTLNHNVMYWYQQKSSQAPKLLFHYYDKDFNNEADTPDNFQSRRPNTSFCFLDIRSPGLGDTAMYLCATSSPHNEQFFGPGTRLTVL.

Concerning this clonotype: Since a much larger clone is just one base distant, this may be a read error. The rearrangement uses TRBV7-3 and TRBJ2-1; D unclear. This CDR3 comprises 13 residues. Germline CDR1 and CDR2: SGHTA and FQGTGA. CDR3 sequence: CASGFQRAREQFF. The CDR3 coding sequence is TGTGCCAGCGGCTTCCAAAGGGCGCGTGAGCAGTTCTTC. The full variable domain, rest sourced from reference TRBV7-3 and TRBJ2-1, is GAGVSQTPSNKVTEKGKYVELRCDPISGHTALYWYRQSLGQGPEFLIYFQGTGAADDSGLPNDRFFAVRPEGSVSTLKIQRTERGDSAVYLCASGFQRAREQFFGPGTRLTVL.

The chain carries TRBV18 and TRBJ2-2, with unresolved D. V lost 6 bases, J lost 1 base, and 12 bases lay in between. CDR1 KGHSH and CDR2 LQKENI come from the germline V gene. The CDR3 has 15 residues. The CDR3 reads CASSRRSVNTGELFF. CDR3 nucleotide sequence: TGTGCCAGCTCTCGTCGGTCGGTGAACACCGGGGAGCTGTTTTTT.

J is TRBJ2-5 and V is TRBV10-3; D not certain. CDR3 size: 11 residues. Germline V gives CDR1 ENHRY, CDR2 SYGVKD. With 11 bases removed from V and 11 bases from J, the gap between germline ends came to 18 bases. The CDR3 region is CASRDGNEQYF. In DNA, the CDR3 is TGTGCCTCAAGGGATGGCAATGAGCAGTACTTC.

The sample holds many counts of this clonotype. The J gene is TRBJ1-1, the V gene TRBV12-3 or TRBV12-4, with a tentative D call TRBD1 (5 bases). The CDR3 has 12 residues. The V end lost 6 bases, the J end lost 12 bases, and 17 bases lay between the germline ends. The CDR3 region has the DNA TGTGCCAGCAGCCGCGGGACTCCCTTTACTTTCTTT. This sequence encodes CASSRGTPFTFF.

This chain links TRBV7-9 with TRBJ1-2, with D possibly being TRBD1 (6 bases). The V end was cut by 5 bases, the J end by 3 bases, with 19 bases between. Germline loops: CDR1 SEHNR, CDR2 FQNEAQ (reference sequence). This CDR3 has 16 residues. This CDR3 reads CASSPPGQFFYYGYTF. In DNA form, the CDR3 reads TGTGCCAGCAGCCCCCCCGGACAGTTTTTTTACTATGGCTACACCTTC.

Points on this clonotype: Since a much larger clone is just one base distant, this may be a read error. V gene TRBV12-3 or TRBV12-4 combines with J gene TRBJ2-7; a possible D gene is TRBD1 (5 bases). The J call may not be correct, given that the DNA end is closer to TRBJ2-5. The CDR3 is made up of 15 amino acids. The CDR3 loop is CACSLGDLPHQTQYF. The CDR3, as DNA: TGTGCCTGCAGTTTAGGGGATTTACCCCATCAGACCCAGTACTTC.

Concerning this clonotype itself: At one end, the junction sequence differs from germline, possibly due to a read error. Here the CDR3 DNA reads TGTGCTAGCAGCCAAGATCCGTACACAGATACGCAGTATTTT. As protein: CASSQDPYTDTQYF. The gene calls are TRBV3-1 and TRBJ2-3; D is ambiguous. The CDR3 sequence is 14 residues long. Per the germline V gene, CDR1 is LGHDT and CDR2 is YNNKEL (reference sequence).